This entry lists 28 T cell receptor beta chains sequenced from one sample in a study of technical replicates of blood from a handful of donors. Profiled with immunoSEQ multiplex PCR; TCRdb holds only in-frame clones, not every one. Of around 60,000 clones listed, around 92% were seen once; the top ten hold about 4.6%. Sequences were obtained from PBMCs. These receptors were obtained from a human donor in good health. Some clones in this sample may be carry-over from other donors' samples.

J is TRBJ2-5 and V is TRBV5-1; 9 nucleotides align to TRBD1. The CDR3 sequence is 17 residues long. Germline CDR1 reads SGHRS; CDR2 reads YFSETQ. With 4 bases clipped from V and 4 bases from J, the junction kept 14 bases outside the gene matches. CDR3 DNA sequence: TGCGCCAGCAGCCCTGGACAGGGGATTGGGGGGGGAGAGACCCAGTACTTC. Residues: CASSPGQGIGGGETQYF.

This clone was found once. The sample contains more than one DNA sequence encoding this CDR3. CDR3 amino acids: CASSQAGNSPLHF. As DNA, the CDR3 is TGCGCCAGCAGCCAAGCGGGTAATTCACCCCTCCACTTT. The chain is built from TRBV4-3 and TRBJ1-6, with D hard to call. CDR3 length: 13 amino acids. Trimming pared 1 base from V and 6 bases from J, leaving 4 bases between. Germline CDR1 is LGHNA and CDR2 is YSLEER.

The chain uses TRBV2 and TRBJ2-5; 7 bases align to TRBD1. V lost 10 bases and J lost 4; bases outside the gene matches: 0. Germline CDR1 reads SNHLY; CDR2 reads FYNNEI. The CDR3 loop spans 10 amino acids. DNA for the CDR3: TGTGCCACAGGGGGAGAGACCCAGTACTTC. Translating it yields CATGGETQYF.

The rearrangement uses TRBV7-6 and TRBJ2-5, with D possibly being TRBD1 (6 bases). The germline CDR1 and CDR2 sequences are SGHVS and FNYEAQ. V was clipped by 4 bases and J by 0 bases, with 9 bases between them. The CDR3 has 14 amino acids. The CDR3 bases are TGTGCCAGCAGCTCAGGGGTCTACCAAGAGACCCAGTACTTC. Translation gives CASSSGVYQETQYF.

J is TRBJ2-2 and V is TRBV5-1; tentatively, D is TRBD2 (5 bases). The germline V and J ends were trimmed by 5 bases and 3 bases, with 11 bases remaining between them. Germline V gene sequence: CDR1 SGHRS, CDR2 YFSETQ. This CDR3 spans 14 amino acids. The CDR3 sequence is CASRWLADTGELFF. Written as DNA, the CDR3 is TGCGCCAGCAGGTGGCTAGCCGACACCGGGGAGCTGTTTTTT.

This chain joins TRBV7-3 and TRBJ2-1; no clear D gene. This CDR3 comprises 12 residues. Germline CDR1 is SGHTA and CDR2 is FQGTGA. V was shortened by 6 bases and J by 8 bases, with 11 bases between the two germline ends. The CDR3: CASSVGSHEQFF. CDR3 bases: TGTGCCAGCAGTGTCGGGTCGCATGAGCAGTTCTTC.

This clone was picked up a small number of times. The chain links TRBV13 to TRBJ1-2; 11 nucleotides line up with TRBD1. The germline V gene encodes CDR1 PRHDT and CDR2 FYEKMQ (reference sequence). V lost 5 bases to trimming and J lost 6 bases; unmatched junction nucleotides: 2. This CDR3 has 13 residues. CDR3 sequence (DNA): TGTGCCAGCAGCCGGGACAGGGGGAATGGCTACACCTTC. This encodes CASSRDRGNGYTF.

The chain carries TRBV5-1 and TRBJ2-5, with a possible D match to TRBD1 (6 bases). This CDR3 has 14 amino acids. The V gene's germline CDR1 is SGHRS and CDR2 YFSETQ. Trimming shortened V by 1 base and J by 1 base, and 8 bases separated the two germline ends. CDR3 sequence reads: CASSLKDSQETQYF. The CDR3 bases are TGCGCCAGCAGCTTGAAGGACAGCCAAGAGACCCAGTACTTC.

The J gene is TRBJ2-1, the V gene TRBV7-9, with D tentatively TRBD1 (5 bases). Trimming removed 6 bases from V and 7 bases from J, with 7 bases in between. The V gene's germline CDR1 is SEHNR and CDR2 FQNEAQ (reference sequence). The CDR3 has 11 amino acids. The CDR3 reads CASRTENEQFF. The CDR3 nucleotides are TGTGCCAGCAGGACAGAGAATGAGCAGTTCTTC.

The V call is TRBV5-1, the J call TRBJ2-7, with 7 bases lining up with TRBD1. Germline V gives CDR1 SGHRS, CDR2 YFSETQ. This CDR3 spans 18 amino acids. Trimming took 4 bases from V and 0 from J; bases not matched to a gene: 16. The chain's CDR3 is CASSGHLTGTHYSYEQYF. The CDR3 coding sequence is TGCGCCAGCAGCGGACACTTGACAGGGACCCATTACTCCTACGAGCAGTACTTC.

This rearrangement joins TRBV15 to TRBJ2-1; possible D gene TRBD1, 5 bases. The CDR3 has 13 residues. Germline V gene lookup returns CDR1 LNHNV and CDR2 YYDKDF (reference sequence). Between the trimmed V and J ends, which lost 2 bases and 8 bases, there was a span of 10 bases. CDR3 coding DNA: TGTGCCACCAGCAGACAGGGTGGCGATGAGCAGTTCTTC. Translated: CATSRQGGDEQFF. The variable domain in full, completed from reference TRBV15 and TRBJ2-1, reads DAMVIQNPRYQVTQFGKPVTLSCSQTLNHNVMYWYQQKSSQAPKLLFHYYDKDFNNEADTPDNFQSRRPNTSFCFLDIRSPGLGDTAMYLCATSRQGGDEQFFGPGTRLTVL.

The count of this clone is one. V is TRBV4-3 and J is TRBJ2-4; tentative D call: TRBD1 (6 bases). Between the trimmed V and J ends, which lost 4 bases and 5 bases, there was a span of 18 bases. Germline CDR1 LGHNA, CDR2 YSLEER. The CDR3 spans 16 residues. The CDR3 spells CASSPRVQGSQNIQYF. CDR3 DNA sequence: TGCGCCAGCAGCCCCCGTGTTCAGGGGAGCCAAAACATTCAGTACTTC.

This clone was seen once. The rearrangement links TRBV29-1 to TRBJ1-1; perhaps TRBD1 as D (6 bases). The germline V and J ends were trimmed by 1 base and 4 bases, with 10 bases remaining between them. Per the germline V gene, CDR1 is SQVTM and CDR2 is ANQGSEA. The CDR3 contains 13 residues. The CDR3 protein is CSVEAGVGTEAFF. Written as DNA, the CDR3 is TGCAGCGTTGAAGCAGGGGTTGGCACTGAAGCTTTCTTT.

V is TRBV10-2 and J is TRBJ2-3, with 10 bases that match TRBD1. The germline V gene encodes CDR1 WSHSY and CDR2 SAAADI. CDR3 length: 14 amino acids. V gave up 6 bases and J gave up 6 bases; unmatched junction bases: 6. The CDR3 sequence: CASSPGTGVDTQYF. CDR3 sequence (DNA): TGCGCCAGCAGCCCCGGGACAGGGGTGGATACGCAGTATTTT.

The chain couples TRBV14 to TRBJ1-2; D is ambiguous. CDR3 length: 12 amino acids. V lost 3 bases to trimming and J lost 9 bases, with 11 bases between them. Germline CDR1 is SGHDN and CDR2 is FVKESK. The CDR3 is CASSHTGSRYTF. CDR3 in DNA: TGTGCCAGCAGCCATACGGGGTCGCGCTACACCTTC.

The chain joins TRBV19 to TRBJ1-1, with a tentative D call TRBD1 (6 bases). CDR1 and CDR2 (germline): LNHDA, SQIVND (reference sequence). Trimming stripped 4 bases from V and 11 bases from J, with 23 bases between. The length of the CDR3 is 15 residues. The CDR3 coding sequence is TGTGCCAGTAGTAAAATTAAGGGTCAGGGGATTATGGCTTTCTTT. It translates to CASSKIKGQGIMAFF.

The sample holds a few counts of this clone. The gene calls are TRBV7-9 and TRBJ1-3; the D is unclear. The CDR3 has 15 amino acids. Between the trimmed V and J ends, which lost 5 bases and 3 bases, there was a span of 14 bases. Germline CDR1 and CDR2: SEHNR and FQNEAQ (reference sequence). The CDR3 loop is CASSPPPRVGNTIYF. CDR3 coding DNA: TGTGCCAGCAGCCCCCCCCCGAGGGTTGGAAACACCATATATTTT. Filled out from reference TRBV7-9 and TRBJ1-3, the complete variable domain reads DTGVSQNPRHKITKRGQNVTFRCDPISEHNRLYWYRQTLGQGPEFLTYFQNEAQLEKSRLLSDRFSAERPKGSFSTLEIQRTEQGDSAMYLCASSPPPRVGNTIYFGEGSWLTVV.

J is TRBJ2-1 and V is TRBV2; TRBD2 matches at 11 bases. Trimming cost V 6 bases and J 11 bases; bases outside gene matches: 9. There are 14 residues in the CDR3. Germline CDR1 SNHLY, CDR2 FYNNEI. CDR3 coding DNA: TGTGCCAGCAGGCCCGGGACTAGCGGACGTCAGCAGTTCTTC. It codes for CASRPGTSGRQQFF.

V usage is TRBV29-1 and J usage is TRBJ1-2; weak D call: TRBD1 (6 bases). CDR1 is SQVTM, CDR2 ANQGSEA, per germline. V was shortened by 7 bases and J by 4 bases, with 16 bases between the two germline ends. CDR3 length: 13 residues. The CDR3 DNA reads TGCAGCGCCAAACAGGGCTCCGGCTATGGCTACACCTTC. The encoded protein is CSAKQGSGYGYTF.

The chain recombines TRBV2 with TRBJ2-1; D possibly corresponds to TRBD2 (6 bases). The germline V and J ends were trimmed by 4 bases and 7 bases, with 11 bases remaining between them. This CDR3 region has 13 residues. Germline loops: CDR1 SNHLY, CDR2 FYNNEI. CDR3 bases: TGTGCCAGCAGTGGACTACTAGCAAATGAGCAGTTCTTC. Amino acid sequence: CASSGLLANEQFF.

The J gene is TRBJ2-3, the V gene TRBV27, with 8 bases lining up with TRBD1. The CDR3 is 15 amino acids. The ends lost 3 bases at V and 5 bases at J; junction bases unmatched: 7. Germline assignment: CDR1 MNHEY and CDR2 SMNVEV (reference sequence). The CDR3 loop reads CASSFNSGGVDTQYF. DNA of the CDR3: TGTGCCAGCAGTTTCAATTCAGGGGGCGTAGATACGCAGTATTTT.

The V gene is TRBV5-4, the J gene TRBJ2-2; D perhaps matches TRBD2 (5 bases). Trimming shortened V by 5 bases and J by 7 bases, and 9 bases separated the two germline ends. Germline-derived CDR1 and CDR2 are SGHNT and YYREEE (reference sequence). This CDR3 is 12 amino acids long. The CDR3 coding sequence is TGTGCCAGCAGGTCCGGACTCGGGGAGCTGTTTTTT. Protein sequence: CASRSGLGELFF.

This clone was detected once. The chain is built from TRBV5-8 and TRBJ1-4, with 9 bases aligning to TRBD1. Trimming removed 0 bases from V and 8 bases from J; junction bases left unmatched: 8. Per germline, CDR1 SGHTS and CDR2 YDEGEE. The CDR3 totals 16 residues. The CDR3, as DNA: TGTGCCAGCAGCTTGGGACGGATAGGGACAGGGGAAAAACTGTTTTTT. Translated, it gives CASSLGRIGTGEKLFF.

The chain uses TRBV5-4 and TRBJ2-5, with 9 bases fitting TRBD1. V lost 4 bases and J lost 5; bases outside the gene matches: 6. The CDR3 length is 14 residues. Germline V gene data show CDR1 as SGHNT and CDR2 as YYREEE (reference sequence). The CDR3 is CASSGQGSAETQYF. Written as DNA, the CDR3 is TGTGCCAGCAGCGGACAGGGGTCAGCGGAGACCCAGTACTTC. The full variable domain, with the rest looked up from reference TRBV5-4 and TRBJ2-5, is ETGVTQSPTHLIKTRGQQVTLRCSSQSGHNTVSWYQQALGQGPQFIFQYYREEENGRGNFPPRFSGLQFPNYSSELNVNALELDDSALYLCASSGQGSAETQYFGPGTRLLVL.

V and J are TRBV7-2 and TRBJ1-2, with 7 bases identical to TRBD1. Germline CDR1 reads SGHTA; CDR2 reads FQGNSA. V was clipped by 4 bases and J by 8 bases; unmatched bases: 1. The CDR3 is 11 residues long. The CDR3 region is CASSSGGGYTF. The CDR3 bases are TGTGCCAGCAGCTCAGGGGGGGGCTACACCTTC.

J is TRBJ1-6 and V is TRBV5-4; TRBD1 might be the D (5 bases). Germline CDR1 and CDR2: SGHNT and YYREEE (reference sequence). This CDR3 region has 15 residues. The V end lost 0 bases, the J end lost 5 bases, and 9 bases lay between the germline ends. Written as DNA, the CDR3 is TGTGCCAGCAGCTTGGCGGGGGGTAATAATTCACCCCTCCACTTT. It translates to CASSLAGGNNSPLHF.

This chain links TRBV2 with TRBJ1-1, with D possibly TRBD1 on 6 matching bases. Germline values: CDR1 SNHLY, CDR2 FYNNEI. The CDR3 consists of 13 residues. V shed 6 bases and J shed 2 bases, with 10 bases lying between them. The CDR3, as DNA: TGTGCCAGCAGCGTGACAGGCAACACTGAAGCTTTCTTT. Translated, it gives CASSVTGNTEAFF.

The chain has TRBV6-5 and TRBJ2-7; 9 positions agree with TRBD1. The germline gives CDR1 MNHEY, CDR2 SVGAGI. This CDR3 is built from 14 residues. V lost 5 bases and J lost 4; bases outside the gene matches: 6. In nucleotides, the CDR3 is TGTGCCAGCAGTACCACAGGGGGCTCGTACGAGCAGTACTTC. It codes for CASSTTGGSYEQYF.